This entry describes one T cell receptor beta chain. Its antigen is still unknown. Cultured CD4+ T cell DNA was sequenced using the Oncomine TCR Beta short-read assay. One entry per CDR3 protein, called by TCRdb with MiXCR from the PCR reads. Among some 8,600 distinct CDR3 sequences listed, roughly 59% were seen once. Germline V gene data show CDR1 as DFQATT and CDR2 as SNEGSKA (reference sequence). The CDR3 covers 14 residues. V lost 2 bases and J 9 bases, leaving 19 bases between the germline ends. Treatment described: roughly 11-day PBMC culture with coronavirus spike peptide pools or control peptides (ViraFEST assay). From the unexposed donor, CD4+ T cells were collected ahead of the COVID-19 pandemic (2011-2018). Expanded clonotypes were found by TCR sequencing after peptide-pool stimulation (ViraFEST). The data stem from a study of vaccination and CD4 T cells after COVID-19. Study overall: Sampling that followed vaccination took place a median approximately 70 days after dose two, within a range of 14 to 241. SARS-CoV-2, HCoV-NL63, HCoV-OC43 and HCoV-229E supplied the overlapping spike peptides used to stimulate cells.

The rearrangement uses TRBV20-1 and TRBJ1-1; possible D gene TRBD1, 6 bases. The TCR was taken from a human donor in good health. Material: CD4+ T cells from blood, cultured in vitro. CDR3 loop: CSARTRGNRVKAFF. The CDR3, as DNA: TGCAGTGCTAGAACACGGGGGAACAGGGTTAAAGCTTTCTTT.